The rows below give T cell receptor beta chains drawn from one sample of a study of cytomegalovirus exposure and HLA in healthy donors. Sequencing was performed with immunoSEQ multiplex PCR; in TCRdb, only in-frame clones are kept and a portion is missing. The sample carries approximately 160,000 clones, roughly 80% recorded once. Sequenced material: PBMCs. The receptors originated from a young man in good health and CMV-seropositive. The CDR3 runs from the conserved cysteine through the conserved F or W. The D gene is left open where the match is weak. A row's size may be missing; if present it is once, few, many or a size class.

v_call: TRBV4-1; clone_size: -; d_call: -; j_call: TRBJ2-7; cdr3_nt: TGCGCCAGCAGCCAAGAGGTGCGGGCTGCCGGGGTCTACGAGCAGTACTTC; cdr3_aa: CASSQEVRAAGVYEQYF
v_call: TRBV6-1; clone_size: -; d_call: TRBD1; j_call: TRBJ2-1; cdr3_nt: TGTGCCAGCAGTGAAGACAGGGGCTGGAAGGAGCAGTTCTTC; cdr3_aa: CASSEDRGWKEQFF
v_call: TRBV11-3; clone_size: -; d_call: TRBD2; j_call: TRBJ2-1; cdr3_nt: TGTGCCAGCAGCCCCCGGGCGGGGGGCCCTTACAATGAGCAGTTCTTC; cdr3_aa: CASSPRAGGPYNEQFF
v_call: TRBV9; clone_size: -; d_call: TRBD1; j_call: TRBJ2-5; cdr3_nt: TGTGCCAGCAGCCAGAGACAGGGGCAAGAGACCCAGTACTTC; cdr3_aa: CASSQRQGQETQYF
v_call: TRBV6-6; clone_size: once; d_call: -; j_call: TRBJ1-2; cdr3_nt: TGTGCCAGCACAGCAGGGTATGGCTACACCTTC; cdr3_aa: CASTAGYGYTF
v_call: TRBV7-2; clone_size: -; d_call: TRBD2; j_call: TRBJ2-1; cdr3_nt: TGTGCCAGCCGGGGGGGACTAGCGGCCGGAAGCTCCTACAATGAGCAGTTCTTC; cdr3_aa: CASRGGLAAGSSYNEQFF
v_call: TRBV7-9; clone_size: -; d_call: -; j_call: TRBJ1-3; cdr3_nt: TGTTCCAGCAGACATGAGGGGGCTGGAAACACCATATATTTT; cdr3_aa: CSSRHEGAGNTIYF
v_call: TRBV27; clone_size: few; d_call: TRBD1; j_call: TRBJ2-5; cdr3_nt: TGTGCCAGAGGAAGGGACAGGGGGTCAGAGACCCAGTACTTC; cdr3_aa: CARGRDRGSETQYF
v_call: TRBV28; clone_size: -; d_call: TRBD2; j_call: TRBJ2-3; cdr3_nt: TGTGCCAGCAGTCTTAGCGGGGGGGCCTTCGATACGCAGTATTTT; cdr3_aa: CASSLSGGAFDTQYF
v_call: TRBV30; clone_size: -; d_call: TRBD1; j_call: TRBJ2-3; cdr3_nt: TGTTCCGGACAGGGCAGAGATACGCAGTATTTT; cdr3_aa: CSGQGRDTQYF
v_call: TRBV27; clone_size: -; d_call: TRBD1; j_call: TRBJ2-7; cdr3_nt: TGTGCCAGCAGTTTAAAAGGGACAGACTTATACGAGCAGTACTTC; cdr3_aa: CASSLKGTDLYEQYF
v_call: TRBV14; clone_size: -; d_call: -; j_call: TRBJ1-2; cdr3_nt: TGTGCCAGCAGCCAATGGCACCCTCATAACTATGGCTACACCTTC; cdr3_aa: CASSQWHPHNYGYTF
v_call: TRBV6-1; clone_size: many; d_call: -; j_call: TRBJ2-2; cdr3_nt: TGTGCCTCCGACAGGCCTTCGAACACCGGGGAGCTGTTTTTT; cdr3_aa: CASDRPSNTGELFF
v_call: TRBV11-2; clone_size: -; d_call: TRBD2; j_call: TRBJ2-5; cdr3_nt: TGTGCCAGCAGCGTTAGCGGGCGAATAGGGCGGGACCAAGAGACCCAGTACTTC; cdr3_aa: CASSVSGRIGRDQETQYF
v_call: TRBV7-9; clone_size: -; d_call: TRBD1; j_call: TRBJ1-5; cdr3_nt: TGTGCCAGCAGCCGCGGGACAGACAATCAGCCCCAGCATTTT; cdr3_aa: CASSRGTDNQPQHF
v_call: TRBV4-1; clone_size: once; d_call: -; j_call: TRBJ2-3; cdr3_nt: TGCGCCAGCAGCCAAGGGACAGCCCCAGATACGCAGTATTTT; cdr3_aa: CASSQGTAPDTQYF
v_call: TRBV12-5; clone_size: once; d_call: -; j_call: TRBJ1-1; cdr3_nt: TGTGCTAGTGGTTTGCCGGGTGAGGTCACTGAAGCTTTCTTT; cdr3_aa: CASGLPGEVTEAFF
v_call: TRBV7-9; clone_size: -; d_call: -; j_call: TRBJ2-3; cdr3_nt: TGTGCCAGCAGCAAGGGACACTTCACAGATACGCAGTATTTT; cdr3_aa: CASSKGHFTDTQYF